A selection of T cell receptor beta chains follows, all from one sample in a study of T cell changes during pregnancy in multiple sclerosis. Assay used: immunoSEQ multiplex PCR; TCRdb lists only in-frame clones, some missing. The sample includes over 85,000 clones, 85% to 95% seen only once; the top ten take 1.5% to 2%. Sequencing used peripheral blood, obtained in the first trimester of pregnancy. Receptors were obtained from a female donor in good health, enrolled as a control in a pregnancy study. CDR3s leave out the opening cysteine and the closing phenylalanine or tryptophan.

J gene: TRBJ2-3
V gene: TRBV18
CDR3 protein: ASLGQLKETDTQY

J gene: TRBJ2-1
V gene: TRBV7-3
CDR3 protein: ASSWNRYISYNEQF

J gene: TRBJ2-1
V gene: TRBV5-1
CDR3 protein: ASRTTSGGSYNEQF

J gene: TRBJ2-7
V gene: TRBV5-1
CDR3 protein: ASSLYGTPTY

J gene: TRBJ2-3
V gene: TRBV6-6
CDR3 protein: ASWSQDTQY

J gene: TRBJ1-3
V gene: TRBV7-2
CDR3 protein: ASSRSTGGGENTIY

J gene: TRBJ1-2
V gene: TRBV4-2
CDR3 protein: ASSQDGAGGAKLYGYT

J gene: TRBJ2-1
V gene: TRBV5-8
CDR3 protein: ASSLGPGSYNEQF

J gene: TRBJ2-3
V gene: TRBV27
CDR3 protein: ASSLSGGVTDTQY

J gene: TRBJ1-2
V gene: TRBV16
CDR3 protein: ASSQYSFYGYT

J gene: TRBJ2-2
V gene: TRBV7-9
CDR3 protein: ASSPGGGLNTGELF

J gene: TRBJ2-7
V gene: TRBV7-9
CDR3 protein: ASSPPRTGGPYEQY

J gene: TRBJ2-7
V gene: TRBV4-2
CDR3 protein: ASSQERAGDSYEQY

J gene: TRBJ2-5
V gene: TRBV6-1
CDR3 protein: ASSGTSGGRETQY

J gene: TRBJ1-1
V gene: TRBV29-1
CDR3 protein: SQRTGTEAF

J gene: TRBJ1-5
V gene: TRBV27
CDR3 protein: ASKRTGGGNQPQH

J gene: TRBJ1-3
V gene: TRBV2
CDR3 protein: ASSALPGNTIY

J gene: TRBJ2-2
V gene: TRBV6-5
CDR3 protein: ASTLRWRFPGELF

J gene: TRBJ2-7
V gene: TRBV11-2
CDR3 protein: ASSLVPGTYEQY

J gene: TRBJ2-3
V gene: TRBV1
CDR3 protein: TSSQGLAGGPWTDTQY

J gene: TRBJ1-3
V gene: TRBV5-4
CDR3 protein: ASSTGNKVKGNTIY

J gene: TRBJ2-7
V gene: TRBV19
CDR3 protein: ASSVTGGLEQY

J gene: TRBJ1-2
V gene: TRBV2
CDR3 protein: ASRRDLNGYT

J gene: TRBJ2-7
V gene: TRBV28
CDR3 protein: ASSPGGAEYEQY

J gene: TRBJ1-2
V gene: TRBV5-1
CDR3 protein: ASSLGGGADYGYT

J gene: TRBJ2-5
V gene: TRBV11-2
CDR3 protein: ASSPPYRVETQY

J gene: TRBJ1-1
V gene: TRBV9
CDR3 protein: ASSVATTRTEAF

J gene: TRBJ2-1
V gene: TRBV5-1
CDR3 protein: ASGTTGTTSYNEQF

J gene: TRBJ2-1
V gene: TRBV7-3
CDR3 protein: ASSFGDNEQF

J gene: TRBJ2-1
V gene: TRBV6-5
CDR3 protein: ASSRTGLYNEQF

J gene: TRBJ2-1
V gene: TRBV7-9
CDR3 protein: ASSLRPGTSNEQF

J gene: TRBJ1-4
V gene: TRBV18
CDR3 protein: ASSAGQENEKLF

J gene: TRBJ2-1
V gene: TRBV7-3
CDR3 protein: ASSRPSGGAEEQF

J gene: TRBJ2-1
V gene: TRBV13
CDR3 protein: ASSLGTGQQF

J gene: TRBJ1-1
V gene: TRBV28
CDR3 protein: ASSSGTEAF

J gene: TRBJ1-3
V gene: TRBV6-6
CDR3 protein: ASSRDRLGNTIY

J gene: TRBJ1-4
V gene: TRBV4-3
CDR3 protein: ASSQEYRVLNEKLF

J gene: TRBJ1-2
V gene: TRBV11-1
CDR3 protein: ASSPGQGAAYGYT

J gene: TRBJ2-1
V gene: TRBV7-2
CDR3 protein: ASSLAGGGAGNEQF

J gene: TRBJ2-6
V gene: TRBV28
CDR3 protein: ASSVGDTSGANVLT

J gene: TRBJ1-4
V gene: TRBV15
CDR3 protein: ATSGGINEKLF

J gene: TRBJ1-1
V gene: TRBV6-1
CDR3 protein: ASSVPMTGSVAF

J gene: TRBJ1-3
V gene: TRBV7-2
CDR3 protein: ASSPSPTGNTIY

J gene: TRBJ2-6
V gene: TRBV5-6
CDR3 protein: ASSDWTGKVSGANVLT

J gene: TRBJ1-6
V gene: TRBV7-2
CDR3 protein: ASSLEGDSVWSPLH

J gene: TRBJ2-7
V gene: TRBV4-1
CDR3 protein: ASSQAGTGVTEQY

J gene: TRBJ1-2
V gene: TRBV6-5
CDR3 protein: ASSYSGGAGNGYT

J gene: TRBJ2-1
V gene: TRBV4-3
CDR3 protein: ASSLEQHYNEQF

J gene: TRBJ1-6
V gene: TRBV28
CDR3 protein: ASSLPDYSYNSPLH